The following is a T cell receptor beta chain sequence with its context. The antigen is undetermined. PCR primers comprised 60 Vbeta and 13 Jbeta primers. Profiled with immunoSEQ multiplex PCR; TCRdb holds only in-frame clones, not every one. The profile shows 150,000 to 200,000 clones, 8.5% to 10% of them singletons. The data belong to a study of cytomegalovirus exposure and HLA in healthy donors. Study conclusions and caveats: Despite most TCR sequences being rare, some public TCRs occurred in many donors.

The sample comprised PBMCs. The sequence derives from a woman in her thirties in good health and CMV-seropositive.

Here the CDR3 DNA reads TGTGCCAGCAGTGACTCACGGACAGGGGGTAATGAGCAGTTCTTC. It codes for CASSDSRTGGNEQFF. V and J are TRBV25-1 and TRBJ2-1, with 10 bases that match TRBD1. The CDR3 covers 15 residues. In germline, CDR1 is MGHDK, CDR2 SYGVNS. The junction had 6 bases not matched to a gene; V was cut back by 3 bases and J by 7 bases. The complete variable domain, with remaining parts taken from reference TRBV25-1 and TRBJ2-1, reads EADIYQTPRYLVIGTGKKITLECSQTMGHDKMYWYQQDPGMELHLIHYSYGVNSTEKGDLSSESTVSRIRTEHFPLTLESARPSHTSQYLCASSDSRTGGNEQFFGPGTRLTVL.